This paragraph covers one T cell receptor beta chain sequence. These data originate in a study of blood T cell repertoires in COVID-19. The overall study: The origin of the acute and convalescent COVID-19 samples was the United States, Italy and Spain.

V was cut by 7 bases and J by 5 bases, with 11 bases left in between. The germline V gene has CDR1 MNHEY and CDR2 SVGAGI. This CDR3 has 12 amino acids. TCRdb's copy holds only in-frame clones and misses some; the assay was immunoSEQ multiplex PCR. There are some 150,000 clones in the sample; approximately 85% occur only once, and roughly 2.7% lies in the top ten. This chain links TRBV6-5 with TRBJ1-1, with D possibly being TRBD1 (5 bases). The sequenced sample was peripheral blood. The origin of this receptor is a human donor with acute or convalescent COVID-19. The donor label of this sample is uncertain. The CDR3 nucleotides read TGTGCCAGCATATTGGGACTTACTGAAGCTTTCTTT. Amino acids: CASILGLTEAFF.